The clone carrying this T cell receptor beta chain was counted a few times. This sample was included in a study of blood T cell repertoires in COVID-19. About the study: From the United States, Italy and Spain came samples of acute and convalescent COVID-19. Sample material is recorded as cDNA or gDNA derived from T cells, B-cell-depleted T cells, or PBMCs.

V was clipped by 6 bases and J by 5 bases; unmatched bases: 13. Germline CDR1 SNHLY, CDR2 FYNNEI. The CDR3 covers 18 residues. Original methodology: Using reference gene primer amplification, nucleated cell counts were estimated. Sequencing used immunoSEQ multiplex PCR; TCRdb keeps in-frame clones, though not all of them. That table furnishes V, J and clone size, whereas the DNA furnished D and trimming. The sample lists more than 70,000 clones, more than 75% occurring once. This rearrangement joins TRBV2 to TRBJ2-5, with 15 bases that match TRBD2. The sequence was obtained from a human donor in a cohort sampled during active COVID-19. The specimen sequenced was peripheral blood. CDR3 residues: CASSPLQGLAGGTETQYF. DNA of the CDR3: TGTGCCAGCAGCCCCTTGCAAGGACTAGCGGGAGGGACGGAGACCCAGTACTTC.